Each of the 25 T cell receptor beta chains below was sequenced from the same sample in a study of beta chain features in type 1 diabetes. The study's findings and limits: Researchers report that Type 1 diabetes patients had moderately but significantly shorter TCRB CDR3s across all four CD4+ subsets.

Expressed TCRB transcripts were sequenced, since all the RNA that had been isolated was reverse transcribed. The assay was immunoSEQ multiplex PCR, and TCRdb's table has in-frame clones only and misses some. The data show approximately 150,000 clones, roughly 63% seen once. No antigen is known for these receptors. Sequencing was performed on naive CD4+ T cells from blood. The receptors stem from a man aged 25-45 years with type 1 diabetes.

The chain combines TRBV2 with TRBJ2-3; D ambiguous. The germline CDR1 and CDR2 sequences are SNHLY and FYNNEI. This CDR3 is built from 14 residues. Trimming removed 8 bases at V and 0 bases at J, with 12 bases between. CDR3 sequence reads: CASQRQGSTDTQYF. For the CDR3, the DNA is TGTGCCAGCCAACGGCAAGGGAGCACAGATACGCAGTATTTT. Filled out from reference TRBV2 and TRBJ2-3, the complete variable domain reads EPEVTQTPSHQVTQMGQEVILRCVPISNHLYFYWYRQILGQKVEFLVSFYNNEISEKSEIFDDQFSVERPDGSNFTLKIRSTKLEDSAMYFCASQRQGSTDTQYFGPGTRLTVL.

This clone showed up just once. The CDR3 DNA reads TGTGCCTGGACCGGACAGGGGCATGGGGAGCAGTACTTC. Its translation is CAWTGQGHGEQYF. The J gene is TRBJ2-7, the V gene TRBV30, with TRBD1 identical over 9 bases. This CDR3 is 13 amino acids long. Germline values: CDR1 GTSNPN, CDR2 SVGIG (reference sequence). After removal of 4 bases from V and 7 bases from J, the junction contained 8 bases not matched to a gene.

The CDR3 bases are TGTGCCAGCAGCCAGACAGGGGGCTACGAGCAGTACTTC. Protein sequence: CASSQTGGYEQYF. The chain is built from TRBV7-9 and TRBJ2-7; TRBD1 matches 9 bases. CDR1 is SEHNR, CDR2 FQNEAQ, per germline (reference sequence). The trim removed 5 bases at V and 3 bases at J, leaving 2 bases unmatched. The CDR3 covers 13 residues.

Only one count was recorded for this clone. The chain couples TRBV30 to TRBJ2-7; TRBD1 might be the D (7 bases). Germline-derived CDR1 and CDR2 are GTSNPN and SVGIG (reference sequence). V was pared by 4 bases and J by 3 bases, with 10 bases between. The CDR3 has 12 amino acids. DNA for the CDR3: TGTGCCTGGACAGGGGGGAACTACGAGCAGTACTTC. Translated, it gives CAWTGGNYEQYF. Full variable domain (remainder filled in from reference TRBV30 and TRBJ2-7): SQTIHQWPATLVQPVGSPLSLECTVEGTSNPNLYWYRQAAGRGLQLLFYSVGIGQISSEVPQNLSASRPQDRQFILSSKKLLLSDSGFYLCAWTGGNYEQYFGPGTRLTVT.

This sequence joins TRBV7-2 and TRBJ1-5; the D gene is possibly TRBD1 (5 bases). V was cut by 5 bases and J by 8 bases, with 13 bases left in between. The CDR3 runs to 13 residues. Germline V gives CDR1 SGHTA, CDR2 FQGNSA. CDR3 residues: CASSRDRGEPQHF. DNA for the CDR3: TGTGCCAGCAGCCGAGACAGAGGGGAGCCCCAGCATTTT.

The rearrangement uses TRBV6-5 and TRBJ1-1, with a tentative D call TRBD1 (6 bases). V was shortened by 3 bases and J by 4 bases, with 12 bases between the two germline ends. CDR1 and CDR2 from the germline V gene are MNHEY and SVGAGI. The CDR3 sequence is 14 residues long. CDR3 nucleotides: TGTGCCAGCAGTTATGCGGGGGCGGGCACTGAAGCTTTCTTT. It is translated as CASSYAGAGTEAFF.

In its sample, this clone was seen a few times. The V and J genes are TRBV29-1 and TRBJ2-1; weak D call: TRBD2 (6 bases). V gave up 3 bases and J gave up 5 bases, with 11 bases separating them. The CDR3 runs to 13 residues. Germline V gene data show CDR1 as SQVTM and CDR2 as ANQGSEA. The CDR3 is CSVDRDSDNEQFF. The CDR3 bases are TGCAGCGTTGATCGGGACTCTGACAATGAGCAGTTCTTC.

The V call is TRBV6-5, the J call TRBJ2-7; D gene ambiguous. V dropped 3 bases and J dropped 3 bases, with 12 bases sitting between them. Germline V gene sequence: CDR1 MNHEY, CDR2 SVGAGI. The CDR3 is 14 amino acids. DNA of the CDR3: TGTGCCAGCAGTTATGAGCAGTACGGCTACGAGCAGTACTTC. Protein sequence: CASSYEQYGYEQYF.

The chain carries TRBV29-1 and TRBJ2-1; D may be TRBD1 or TRBD2 (5 bases each). The CDR3 runs to 12 residues. Trimming removed 8 bases from V and 7 bases from J, with 15 bases in between. Per germline, CDR1 SQVTM and CDR2 ANQGSEA. DNA for the CDR3: TGCAGCCTGAGGGGCATGCTGAATGAGCAGTTCTTC. Protein: CSLRGMLNEQFF.

This clone was observed a few times. The chain uses TRBV29-1 and TRBJ2-3; possibly TRBD1 for D (5 bases). Looked up from germline, CDR1 is SQVTM and CDR2 is ANQGSEA. This CDR3 spans 13 amino acids. V dropped 6 bases and J dropped 2 bases, with 12 bases sitting between them. CDR3 coding DNA: TGCAGCGTAGAACTACAGGCCACAGATACGCAGTATTTT. It translates to CSVELQATDTQYF.

This clone has more than one count but fewer than ten. Germline is not matched at one junction end, which may reflect a read error. The J gene is TRBJ2-1, the V gene TRBV28, with no clear D. From germline, CDR1 is MDHEN and CDR2 SYDVKM. This CDR3 has 13 amino acids. The CDR3 nucleotides are TGTGCCAGCAGTTTACCCGAGACTCCCTGGTGGGTCTTC. This codes for CASSLPETPWWVF.

This clone is a singleton in its sample. The chain employs TRBV7-9 and TRBJ2-7; D is unclear. Germline V CDR1 and CDR2: SEHNR, FQNEAQ (reference sequence). CDR3 size: 12 residues. The V and J ends lost 5 bases and 0 bases respectively, with 5 bases between them. The CDR3 spells CASSRSSYEQYF. The CDR3 bases are TGTGCCAGCAGCCGGAGCTCCTACGAGCAGTACTTC.

Here the CDR3 reads CASSSSGVSPLHF. The CDR3, as DNA: TGTGCCAGCAGCTCCTCCGGGGTCTCACCCCTCCACTTT. The V call is TRBV7-9, the J call TRBJ1-6, with D hard to call. This CDR3 region has 13 residues. Per the germline V gene, CDR1 is SEHNR and CDR2 is FQNEAQ (reference sequence). The V gene lost 4 bases and the J gene lost 10 bases, with 11 bases spanning the gap.

The chain uses TRBV20-1 and TRBJ1-1, with D unclear. The germline V and J ends were trimmed by 4 bases and 6 bases, with 6 bases remaining between them. Germline-derived CDR1 and CDR2 are DFQATT and SNEGSKA (reference sequence). The CDR3 loop spans 10 amino acids. CDR3 sequence reads: CSATAPEAFF. The DNA for the CDR3 is TGCAGTGCTACTGCCCCTGAAGCTTTCTTT.

The chain combines TRBV7-2 with TRBJ2-7; D not resolved. Germline loops: CDR1 SGHTA, CDR2 FQGNSA. V lost 5 bases and J 7 bases, leaving 24 bases between the germline ends. CDR3 size: 16 residues. As DNA, the CDR3 is TGTGCCAGCAGCCCAGGAGCATTCGGGCCCCTTTGGGAGCAGTACTTC. It is translated as CASSPGAFGPLWEQYF.

This chain uses TRBV11-3 with TRBJ2-3; D remains ambiguous. CDR1 and CDR2 (germline): SGHNT, YENEEA. The CDR3 covers 14 residues. V dropped 1 base and J dropped 2 bases, with 7 bases sitting between them. The CDR3 loop is CASSLVANTDTQYF. The CDR3 DNA follows: TGTGCCAGCAGCTTAGTAGCCAACACAGATACGCAGTATTTT.

J is TRBJ2-3 and V is TRBV15, with TRBD2 matching over 8 bases. This CDR3 contains 17 residues. Trimming at V came to 1 base and at J to 8 bases, leaving 14 bases not matched to a gene. Germline CDR1 reads LNHNV; CDR2 reads YYDKDF (reference sequence). In nucleotides, the CDR3 is TGTGCCACCAGCAGAGGAATTGGTCTAGCGGGTTTGGGTACGCAGTATTTT. It encodes CATSRGIGLAGLGTQYF.

This clone was seen a few times. The sample carries other DNA sequences with the same CDR3. This chain connects TRBV29-1 to TRBJ2-2; D not resolved. The CDR3 is made up of 12 amino acids. Trimming shortened V by 1 base and J by 7 bases, and 7 bases separated the two germline ends. Germline V CDR1 and CDR2: SQVTM, ANQGSEA. Here the CDR3 DNA reads TGCAGCGTTGAAGGGTCCAGCGGGGAGCTGTTTTTT. This gives the protein CSVEGSSGELFF.

As to this clone: A read error may produce the germline difference seen at one junction end. The CDR3 DNA reads TGCAGCGTTGAAGACTGGCCGGGCTTC. The encoded protein is CSVEDWPGF. The chain uses TRBV29-1 and TRBJ2-7; D is unclear. The germline CDR1 and CDR2 sequences are SQVTM and ANQGSEA. CDR3 length: 9 residues.

This rearrangement joins TRBV14 to TRBJ1-4; D remains ambiguous. Trimming removed 4 bases at V and 8 bases at J, with 17 bases between. The CDR3 loop spans 15 amino acids. Germline CDR1 and CDR2: SGHDN and FVKESK. This CDR3 reads CASSPRAGVGEKLFF. The CDR3 DNA reads as TGTGCCAGCAGCCCTCGCGCGGGAGTGGGCGAAAAACTGTTTTTT.

The chain has TRBV27 and TRBJ2-3, with 7 bases lining up with TRBD2. The germline CDR1 and CDR2 sequences are MNHEY and SMNVEV (reference sequence). J gave up 2 bases and V 3 bases, and 17 bases lay outside the gene matches. This CDR3 contains 19 residues. DNA for the CDR3: TGTGCCAGCAGTTTTGGCGTGGGGAGGGCTAGCGGACACACAGATACGCAGTATTTT. Its protein is CASSFGVGRASGHTDTQYF.

The chain carries TRBV30 and TRBJ2-2, with D hard to call. Germline CDR1 is GTSNPN and CDR2 is SVGIG (reference sequence). The CDR3 spans 13 residues. V lost 5 bases, J lost 5 bases, and 12 bases lay in between. The CDR3: CAWEVGRTGELFF. The CDR3 nucleotides read TGTGCCTGGGAAGTTGGGCGGACCGGGGAGCTGTTTTTT.

V gene TRBV7-8 combines with J gene TRBJ2-1; 13 nucleotides align to TRBD2. Trimming removed 5 bases from V and 1 base from J; junction bases left unmatched: 2. Looked up from germline, CDR1 is SGHVS and CDR2 is FQNEAQ. The CDR3 length is 16 residues. In DNA form, the CDR3 reads TGTGCCAGCAGCCGGGGACTAGCGGGGTCCTACAATGAGCAGTTCTTC. The encoded protein is CASSRGLAGSYNEQFF.

This sequence joins TRBV9 and TRBJ2-3; D gene unclear. The CDR3 runs to 12 residues. CDR1 and CDR2 from the germline V gene are SGDLS and YYNGEE. The V end lost 3 bases, the J end lost 0 bases, and 2 bases lay between the germline ends. CDR3 region: CASSGSTDTQYF. The DNA of the CDR3 is TGTGCCAGCAGCGGGAGCACAGATACGCAGTATTTT.

The V call is TRBV9, the J call TRBJ2-3; TRBD2 matches at 9 bases. The CDR3 is made up of 14 amino acids. The V segment lost 3 bases and the J segment 4 bases; nucleotides outside the gene matches: 3. CDR1 and CDR2 (germline): SGDLS, YYNGEE. The chain's CDR3 is CASSEGLAADTQYF. The CDR3 DNA is TGTGCCAGCAGCGAGGGACTAGCCGCAGATACGCAGTATTTT.